Presented here are 17 T cell receptor beta chains from one specimen sequenced in a study of T cell repertoires in cytomegalovirus infection. TCRdb reprocessed the reads with MiXCR, giving one entry per CDR3 protein. Here the sample spans 250,000 to 300,000 distinct CDR3 sequences, approximately 9.1% being singletons. Sequencing was done on a sample of PBMCs. The source of these receptors is a human donor in good health (CMV status not recorded). Some clones in this sample may be carry-over from other donors' samples.

The chain recombines TRBV7-9 with TRBJ2-5; D not resolved. The V end lost 5 bases, the J end lost 2 bases, and 15 bases lay between the germline ends. Germline-derived CDR1 and CDR2 are SEHNR and FQNEAQ (reference sequence). The CDR3 loop spans 15 amino acids. CDR3 loop: CASSPKRRLQETQYF. The CDR3 DNA reads as TGTGCCAGCAGCCCAAAGCGTAGGCTACAAGAGACCCAGTACTTC.

This clonotype was observed many times. The chain links TRBV7-2 to TRBJ2-3; 8 nucleotides line up with TRBD2. Trimming at V came to 4 bases and at J to 2 bases, leaving 8 bases not matched to a gene. The CDR3 consists of 16 residues. CDR1 SGHTA and CDR2 FQGNSA come from the germline V gene. CDR3 amino acids: CASSSFIAGTTDTQYF. The DNA of the CDR3 is TGTGCCAGCAGCTCCTTTATAGCGGGGACCACAGATACGCAGTATTTT.

This clonotype was recorded a few times. The J gene is TRBJ1-5, the V gene TRBV19; TRBD1 agrees at 9 bases. This CDR3 region has 16 residues. J gave up 1 base and V 4 bases, and 5 bases lay outside the gene matches. Germline V gene lookup returns CDR1 LNHDA and CDR2 SQIVND (reference sequence). The CDR3 DNA reads TGTGCCAGTAGTACGCCGGACAGGGGAAGCAATCAGCCCCAGCATTTT. Translating gives CASSTPDRGSNQPQHF.

In its sample, this clonotype was seen a few times. This rearrangement joins TRBV20-1 to TRBJ1-2, with D perhaps TRBD1 (5 bases). V lost 5 bases and J 4 bases, leaving 14 bases between the germline ends. The CDR3 sequence is 13 residues long. CDR1 is DFQATT and CDR2 is SNEGSKA in the germline V gene (reference sequence). CDR3 amino acids: CSALDKRVYGYTF. The CDR3 region has the DNA TGCAGTGCTTTGGACAAGAGGGTCTATGGCTACACCTTC.

This clonotype was counted at least ten times. The V and J genes are TRBV5-6 and TRBJ2-3; 9 bases agree with TRBD2. Germline V gives CDR1 SGHDT, CDR2 YYEEEE. V was pared by 2 bases and J by 9 bases, with 13 bases of the junction left unmatched. There are 16 residues in the CDR3. Here the CDR3 DNA reads TGTGCCAGCAGCTTCTCCGGGGTTAGCGGGAGTGAAACGCAGTATTTT. It is translated as CASSFSGVSGSETQYF.

This clonotype was seen repeatedly, ten times or more. This chain connects TRBV7-2 to TRBJ2-7; D is unresolved. Per germline, CDR1 SGHTA and CDR2 FQGNSA. The CDR3 is made up of 14 amino acids. V shed 2 bases and J shed 2 bases, with 10 bases lying between them. CDR3 DNA sequence: TGTGCCAGCAGCTTAACTCCTTCCACCTACGAGCAGTACTTC. Protein: CASSLTPSTYEQYF.

The rearrangement uses TRBV19 and TRBJ1-2; D call uncertain. Germline V gene data show CDR1 as LNHDA and CDR2 as SQIVND (reference sequence). V was trimmed by 5 bases and J by 4 bases, leaving 11 bases between them. The CDR3 loop spans 13 amino acids. The CDR3 DNA sequence: TGTGCCAGTAGTCCGGTGGTGGGCTATGGCTACACCTTC. Translated, it gives CASSPVVGYGYTF.

As DNA, the CDR3 is TGTGCCAGCGGCCCGACAGGGGGAAGCTCCTATAATTCACCCCTCCACTTT. Its protein product is CASGPTGGSSYNSPLHF. The rearrangement uses TRBV7-6 and TRBJ1-6; TRBD1 agrees at 9 bases. Trimming at V came to 8 bases and at J to 0 bases, leaving 8 bases not matched to a gene. CDR1 is SGHVS, CDR2 FNYEAQ, per germline. This CDR3 has 17 amino acids.

As concerns this clonotype: It is likely a read error, because the conserved phenylalanine at the end of the CDR3 is missing. The DNA is omitted, as the CDR3 cannot be located on it reliably, and the CDR3 follows TCRdb's listing. The chain couples TRBV28 to TRBJ2-7; TRBD2, the table's D call, was not compared with the DNA. The germline CDR1 and CDR2 sequences are MDHEN and SYDVKM. The CDR3 adds up to 9 amino acids, both ends counted. This chain's CDR3 is CASRMGLAG.

This clonotype occurred many times. The rearrangement joins TRBV12-3 or TRBV12-4 to TRBJ2-7, with D tentatively TRBD2 (7 bases). The ends were cut back, 5 bases at V and 0 bases at J, with 17 bases in the middle. The CDR3 sequence is 16 residues long. The CDR3 sequence: CASSDPGGGSSYEQYF. In DNA, the CDR3 is TGTGCCAGCAGTGACCCGGGGGGCGGGAGCTCCTACGAGCAGTACTTC.

This clonotype has at least ten counts. V is TRBV15 and J is TRBJ1-2; 9 positions match TRBD1. Trimming cost V 0 bases and J 6 bases; bases outside gene matches: 8. From germline, CDR1 is LNHNV and CDR2 YYDKDF (reference sequence). The CDR3 is 16 residues long. The CDR3 nucleotides are TGTGCCACCAGCAGAGAGGCGACAGGGGGGCTCGATGGCTACACCTTC. Its protein is CATSREATGGLDGYTF.

This clonotype was detected only a few times. This chain links TRBV19 with TRBJ1-3, with D hard to call. The CDR3 contains 14 residues. The germline V gene encodes CDR1 LNHDA and CDR2 SQIVND (reference sequence). V lost 8 bases and J 7 bases, leaving 18 bases between the germline ends. The CDR3 region has the DNA TGTGCCAGTGGAAGCCTAGGTAGAGAGAACACCATATATTTT. It yields the protein CASGSLGRENTIYF.

This clonotype was seen repeatedly, ten times or more. The genes are TRBV6-2 or TRBV6-3 and TRBJ1-1; D remains ambiguous. Germline lookup yields CDR1 MNHEY and CDR2 SVGEGT. Trimming removed 11 bases at V and 4 bases at J, with 14 bases between. The CDR3 sequence is 12 residues long. The CDR3 region has the DNA TGTGCCTGCGCCTGGGGTGGCACTGAAGCTTTCTTT. It translates to CACAWGGTEAFF.

In nucleotides, the CDR3 is TGTGCCAGCAGCTTATTAGGGGGTGAGGGTCAGCCCCAGCATTTT. Translated: CASSLLGGEGQPQHF. The V call is TRBV7-3, the J call TRBJ1-5; possibly TRBD1 for D (6 bases). In germline, CDR1 is SGHTA, CDR2 FQGTGA. This CDR3 is built from 15 residues. The V end was cut by 2 bases, the J end by 6 bases, with 14 bases between.

This clonotype was recorded many times. The chain recombines TRBV18 with TRBJ1-4; 9 positions match TRBD1. CDR3 length: 15 amino acids. V lost 2 bases, J lost 7 bases, and 5 bases stayed unmatched. Germline loops: CDR1 KGHSH, CDR2 LQKENI. CDR3 amino acids: CASSPRTGEREKLFF. The CDR3 DNA reads TGTGCCAGCTCACCAAGGACAGGGGAGCGTGAAAAACTGTTTTTT.

This clonotype was found many times. The CDR3: CASTGQRSGNTIYF. The CDR3, as DNA: TGTGCCAGCACCGGACAGCGCTCTGGAAACACCATATATTTT. The chain joins TRBV7-2 to TRBJ1-3; perhaps TRBD1 as D (6 bases). Germline assignment: CDR1 SGHTA and CDR2 FQGNSA. The V end lost 7 bases, the J end lost 0 bases, and 10 bases lay between the germline ends. The CDR3 runs 14 residues. The variable domain in full, with the rest retrieved from reference TRBV7-2 and TRBJ1-3, is GAGVSQSPSNKVTEKGKDVELRCDPISGHTALYWYRQSLGQGLEFLIYFQGNSAPDKSGLPSDRFSAERTGGSVSTLTIQRTQQEDSAVYLCASTGQRSGNTIYFGEGSWLTVV.

This clonotype was counted many times. The chain combines TRBV7-2 with TRBJ2-3; 12 nucleotides line up with TRBD2. The CDR3 runs to 18 residues. Trimming cost V 3 bases and J 1 base; bases outside gene matches: 8. CDR1 and CDR2 from the germline V gene are SGHTA and FQGNSA. The CDR3 region has the DNA TGTGCCAGCAGCTTGCGGCTAGCGGGAGGGCTCCGCACAGATACGCAGTATTTT. Protein: CASSLRLAGGLRTDTQYF.